This record looks at one T cell receptor (beta chain) sequence and its context. Produced via immunoSEQ multiplex PCR; TCRdb's table is partial and in-frame only. The table for this sample gives about 35,000 clones. This sample was included in a study of T cells in women clearing cervical HPV infection. Across the whole study: Donors had HPV16-related CIN3 or worse; 2 had invasive cancer.

Each participant carried one incident cervical HPV16 infection only. What was sequenced was blood buffy coat. This clonotype was obtained from a woman aged 18-69 years with a cervical HPV16 infection that either progressed to CIN3+ or cleared (not recorded which).

The CDR3 is CASSPGGNEKLFF. The part of the CDR3 DNA that was read is TGTGCCAGCAGCCCAGGGGGGAATGAAAAA. V gene TRBV11-3 combines with J gene TRBJ1-4, with TRBD1 matching over 7 bases. Read data end 3 residues before the CDR3 end; the end is taken from the germline J gene. CDR3 length: 13 residues. Germline V gene data show CDR1 as SGHNT and CDR2 as YENEEA. Trimming removed 5 bases from V and 5 bases from J; junction bases left unmatched: 2.